These 8 T cell receptor beta chains originate from one sample sequenced in a study of cytomegalovirus exposure and HLA in healthy donors. The PCR was carried out with 60 Vbeta primers and 13 Jbeta primers. Profiling relied on immunoSEQ multiplex PCR, and the TCRdb table lists in-frame clones only, not all of them. The profile shows 150,000 to 200,000 clones, 85% to 90% of them singletons. The sample comprised PBMCs. Receptors were obtained from a woman between 18 and 29 years old in good health and CMV-seronegative.

In regard to this clone: The same CDR3 arises from other DNA sequences in this sample as well. The chain combines TRBV18 with TRBJ2-7; 10 bases match TRBD1. V lost 6 bases, J lost 3 bases, and 5 bases stayed unmatched. CDR1 is KGHSH and CDR2 is LQKENI in the germline V gene. The CDR3 is 14 residues long. CDR3 sequence reads: CASSPRTGGYEQYF. CDR3 bases: TGTGCCAGCTCGCCCCGGACAGGGGGCTACGAGCAGTACTTC.

The chain carries TRBV11-2 and TRBJ2-7; TRBD2 aligns across 11 bases. Germline loops: CDR1 SGHAT, CDR2 FQNNGV. J was trimmed by 3 bases and V by 5 bases; bases with no gene match: 15. The CDR3 totals 18 residues. DNA of the CDR3: TGTGCCAGCAGCCATACTACTTCCACTAGCGGGGGCTTCTACGAGCAGTACTTC. Its protein is CASSHTTSTSGGFYEQYF.

The sample holds one count of this clone. DNA of the CDR3: TGCGCCAGCAGCCAAGAGACACAGGGGTGGCCAGGGGACACCTTC. This gives the protein CASSQETQGWPGDTF. V is TRBV4-3 and J is TRBJ1-2; 7 bases map to TRBD1. Germline assignment: CDR1 LGHNA and CDR2 YSLEER. The CDR3 runs to 15 residues. With V trimmed by 0 bases and J by 12 bases, 13 bases remained unmatched.

The chain joins TRBV28 to TRBJ2-5, with a weak D call TRBD2 (6 bases). The CDR3 is 14 residues long. Trimming shortened V by 6 bases and J by 1 base, and 12 bases separated the two germline ends. The germline CDR1 and CDR2 sequences are MDHEN and SYDVKM. The CDR3 DNA is TGTGCCAGCAGCTTAAGGGACTCCCAAGAGACCCAGTACTTC. It is translated as CASSLRDSQETQYF.

In regard to this clone: At one boundary the junction diverges from the germline segment, which might be a read error. V and J are TRBV5-5 and TRBJ1-4; D remains unclear. Germline V gene lookup returns CDR1 SGHKS and CDR2 YYEKEE (reference sequence). The CDR3 extends over 16 amino acids. DNA of the CDR3: TGTACCAGCAGCCCGCACCCGGGTCCCGGTAATGAAAAACTGTTTTTT. Its translation is CTSSPHPGPGNEKLFF.

The V and J genes are TRBV11-2 and TRBJ2-3, with TRBD1 matching 8 bases. V was clipped by 5 bases and J by 6 bases; unmatched bases: 10. The CDR3 runs 15 residues. Germline V gene sequence: CDR1 SGHAT, CDR2 FQNNGV. The CDR3 nucleotides are TGTGCCAGCAGCCACGGGACAGGTCGGTCTGATACGCAGTATTTT. This encodes CASSHGTGRSDTQYF.

The J gene is TRBJ2-1, the V gene TRBV21-1; the DNA was not used to check the table's D call, TRBD1. TRBV21-1 is termed a pseudogene. The CDR3 runs to 12 residues. CDR3 bases: TGTGCCAGCAGCCACATCTACAATGAGCAGTTCTTC. Translation gives CASSHIYNEQFF.

Here the CDR3 reads CAISELGRSVEQFF. CDR3 sequence (DNA): TGTGCCATCAGTGAATTAGGGAGGTCCGTTGAGCAGTTCTTC. The chain recombines TRBV10-3 with TRBJ2-1; D is perhaps TRBD2 (6 bases). CDR3 length: 14 amino acids. With 3 bases removed from V and 9 bases from J, the gap between germline ends came to 15 bases. Germline values: CDR1 ENHRY, CDR2 SYGVKD.